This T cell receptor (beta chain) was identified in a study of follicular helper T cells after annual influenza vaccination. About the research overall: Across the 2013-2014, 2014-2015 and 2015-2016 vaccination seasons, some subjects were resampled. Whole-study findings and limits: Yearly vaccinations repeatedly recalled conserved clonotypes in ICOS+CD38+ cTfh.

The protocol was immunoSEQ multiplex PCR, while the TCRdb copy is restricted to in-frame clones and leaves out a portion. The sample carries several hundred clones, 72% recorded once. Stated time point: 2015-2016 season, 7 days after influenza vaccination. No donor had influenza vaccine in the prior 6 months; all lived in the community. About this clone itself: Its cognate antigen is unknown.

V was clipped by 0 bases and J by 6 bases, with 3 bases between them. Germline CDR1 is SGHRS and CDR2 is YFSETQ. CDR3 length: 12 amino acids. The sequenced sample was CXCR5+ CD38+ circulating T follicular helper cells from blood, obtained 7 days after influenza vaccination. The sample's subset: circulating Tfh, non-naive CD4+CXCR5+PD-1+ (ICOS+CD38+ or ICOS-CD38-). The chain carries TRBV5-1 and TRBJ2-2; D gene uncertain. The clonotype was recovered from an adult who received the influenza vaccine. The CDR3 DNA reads TGCGCCAGCAGCTTGGGTGCCGGGGAGCTGTTTTTT. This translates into CASSLGAGELFF.